Listed below are T cell receptor beta chains from one sample, sequenced in a study of blood T cell repertoires in COVID-19. Method: immunoSEQ multiplex PCR; TCRdb's copy keeps in-frame clones and lacks some. This table holds roughly 290,000 clones, more than 85% found once. The sequencing sample was made of peripheral blood. The receptors come from a man aged 25-40 years with acute or convalescent COVID-19. The CDR3 runs from the conserved cysteine through the conserved F or W. D genes are given only for firm matches. Some rows mark clone size as missing; the rest say once, few, many or name a class of expanded clone.

V gene: TRBV19; clone size: few; J gene: TRBJ1-1; D gene: NA; CDR3 DNA: TGTGCCTCCCTTCGGTTGGGCTTGAACACTGAAGCTTTCTTT; CDR3 protein: CASLRLGLNTEAFF
V gene: TRBV4-1; clone size: NA; J gene: TRBJ2-3; D gene: TRBD2; CDR3 DNA: TGCGCCAGCAGCCAAGACGCAGCGGGAGGTACAGATACGCAGTATTTT; CDR3 protein: CASSQDAAGGTDTQYF
V gene: TRBV28; clone size: NA; J gene: TRBJ2-7; D gene: TRBD2; CDR3 DNA: TGTGCCAGCAGCCTTGGACTAGCGGGATCTCTTACTGACTACGAGCAGTACTTC; CDR3 protein: CASSLGLAGSLTDYEQYF
V gene: TRBV6-5; clone size: NA; J gene: TRBJ2-1; D gene: NA; CDR3 DNA: TGTGCCAGCAAGAAGGGTGGGGCACAAAGAAATGAGCAGTTCTTC; CDR3 protein: CASKKGGAQRNEQFF
V gene: TRBV18; clone size: NA; J gene: TRBJ2-5; D gene: NA; CDR3 DNA: TGTGCCAGCTCTCCTCTAGTACAAGAGACCCAGTACTTC; CDR3 protein: CASSPLVQETQYF
V gene: TRBV5-1; clone size: once; J gene: TRBJ1-2; D gene: NA; CDR3 DNA: TGCGCCAGCAGCTTGGGAGGGTTCTCCTATGGCTACACCTTC; CDR3 protein: CASSLGGFSYGYTF
V gene: TRBV28; clone size: NA; J gene: TRBJ1-5; D gene: TRBD1; CDR3 DNA: TGTGCCAGCAGTCCAAGGGGACAGGGGTTAAGCAATCAGCCCCAGCATTTT; CDR3 protein: CASSPRGQGLSNQPQHF
V gene: TRBV5-1; clone size: NA; J gene: TRBJ1-1; D gene: NA; CDR3 DNA: TGCGCCAGCAGCTTGGCCCAGGGCGGTGAAGCTTTCTTT; CDR3 protein: CASSLAQGGEAFF
V gene: TRBV19; clone size: few; J gene: TRBJ1-2; D gene: NA; CDR3 DNA: TGTGCCAGTAGTGTGGGGGGATCCGGCCATGGCTACACCTTC; CDR3 protein: CASSVGGSGHGYTF
V gene: TRBV6-6; clone size: NA; J gene: TRBJ1-6; D gene: TRBD1; CDR3 DNA: TGTGCCAGCAGTACGGGACAGTTTTATAATTCACCCCTCCACTTT; CDR3 protein: CASSTGQFYNSPLHF
V gene: TRBV5-1; clone size: NA; J gene: TRBJ2-1; D gene: TRBD2; CDR3 DNA: TGCGCCAGCAGCTTAGTTAGCGGGAGAGGCAATGAGCAGTTCTTC; CDR3 protein: CASSLVSGRGNEQFF
V gene: TRBV7-9; clone size: NA; J gene: TRBJ1-6; D gene: NA; CDR3 DNA: TGTGCCAGCAGCTTAGGTGGGAGTGGCGGAATGTCACCCCTCCACTTT; CDR3 protein: CASSLGGSGGMSPLHF
V gene: TRBV7-9; clone size: few; J gene: TRBJ1-1; D gene: NA; CDR3 DNA: TGTGCCAGCAGCTTAGAGGCGGTGGAAGCTTTCTTT; CDR3 protein: CASSLEAVEAFF
V gene: TRBV9; clone size: NA; J gene: TRBJ2-3; D gene: TRBD2; CDR3 DNA: TGTGCCAGCAGCGTAGACGCGGGGGGCCGCGGAGATACGCAGTATTTT; CDR3 protein: CASSVDAGGRGDTQYF
V gene: TRBV9; clone size: NA; J gene: TRBJ2-1; D gene: NA; CDR3 DNA: TGTGCCAGCAGCGTAGGTGCCAGCTCCTACAATGAGCAGTTCTTC; CDR3 protein: CASSVGASSYNEQFF
V gene: TRBV5-1; clone size: NA; J gene: TRBJ2-2; D gene: TRBD1; CDR3 DNA: TGCGCCAGCAGCTTGGGGTTTCTGGGACAGGGGGGACCCACCGGGGAGCTGTTTTTT; CDR3 protein: CASSLGFLGQGGPTGELFF
V gene: TRBV30; clone size: NA; J gene: TRBJ2-5; D gene: TRBD1; CDR3 DNA: TGTGCCTGGAGTGTCCGGACAGGGGGGTGGGAGACCCAGTACTTC; CDR3 protein: CAWSVRTGGWETQYF
V gene: TRBV5-1; clone size: NA; J gene: TRBJ2-3; D gene: NA; CDR3 DNA: TGCGCCAGCAGCCCCGACGGGGATTACACAGATACGCAGTATTTT; CDR3 protein: CASSPDGDYTDTQYF
V gene: TRBV5-1; clone size: NA; J gene: TRBJ1-6; D gene: NA; CDR3 DNA: TGCGCCAGCAGCGAGACCGGGATGGGTTATTCACCCCTCCACTTT; CDR3 protein: CASSETGMGYSPLHF
V gene: TRBV7-9; clone size: NA; J gene: TRBJ2-3; D gene: TRBD1; CDR3 DNA: TGTGCCAGCAGGATAGGGACAGGGGGCACAGATACGCAGTATTTT; CDR3 protein: CASRIGTGGTDTQYF
V gene: TRBV6-5; clone size: NA; J gene: TRBJ1-2; D gene: TRBD1; CDR3 DNA: TGTGCCAGCGGGAGCAGGGGGAACTATGGCTACACCTTC; CDR3 protein: CASGSRGNYGYTF
V gene: TRBV18; clone size: few; J gene: TRBJ1-1; D gene: NA; CDR3 DNA: TGTGCCAGCTCACCCCAGGGTTTTGACACTGAAGCTTTCTTT; CDR3 protein: CASSPQGFDTEAFF
V gene: TRBV11-2; clone size: NA; J gene: TRBJ2-5; D gene: TRBD2; CDR3 DNA: TGTGCCAGCACCTCCCGCGGGAGGCGAGAGACCCAGTACTTC; CDR3 protein: CASTSRGRRETQYF
V gene: TRBV10-1; clone size: NA; J gene: TRBJ2-5; D gene: TRBD2; CDR3 DNA: TGCGCCAGCAGTGTGGCGGGGGGTCAAGAGACCCAGTACTTC; CDR3 protein: CASSVAGGQETQYF
V gene: TRBV29-1; clone size: few; J gene: TRBJ2-3; D gene: TRBD1; CDR3 DNA: TGCAGCGTTGGGGACAGACCCACAGATACGCAGTATTTT; CDR3 protein: CSVGDRPTDTQYF
V gene: TRBV19; clone size: NA; J gene: TRBJ1-2; D gene: NA; CDR3 DNA: TGTGCCAGTAGTGTCGGTGCGGAGTATGGCTACACCTTC; CDR3 protein: CASSVGAEYGYTF
V gene: TRBV19; clone size: NA; J gene: TRBJ2-2; D gene: TRBD1; CDR3 DNA: TGTGCCAGTAGTGGGGGACAGACGAACACCGGGGAGCTGTTTTTT; CDR3 protein: CASSGGQTNTGELFF
V gene: TRBV6-6; clone size: NA; J gene: TRBJ2-2; D gene: NA; CDR3 DNA: TGTGCCAGCAAAGAGGTTTGGAACACCGGGGAGCTGTTTTTT; CDR3 protein: CASKEVWNTGELFF
V gene: TRBV2; clone size: NA; J gene: TRBJ1-5; D gene: NA; CDR3 DNA: TGTGCCAGCAACGGTGACAATCAGCCCCAGCATTTT; CDR3 protein: CASNGDNQPQHF
V gene: TRBV25-1; clone size: NA; J gene: TRBJ1-1; D gene: NA; CDR3 DNA: TGTGCCAGCAGTGGCACAGGACGGACTGAAGCTTTCTTT; CDR3 protein: CASSGTGRTEAFF
V gene: TRBV11-1; clone size: NA; J gene: TRBJ2-1; D gene: TRBD2; CDR3 DNA: TGTGCCAGCAGCTTAGATGCGCGGGGGGCCTACAATGAGCAGTTCTTC; CDR3 protein: CASSLDARGAYNEQFF
V gene: TRBV27; clone size: NA; J gene: TRBJ2-5; D gene: TRBD1; CDR3 DNA: TGTGCCAGCAGTTCTGGGACAGGGGGTCAAGAGACCCAGTACTTC; CDR3 protein: CASSSGTGGQETQYF
V gene: TRBV25-1; clone size: NA; J gene: TRBJ2-2; D gene: NA; CDR3 DNA: TGTGCCAGCAGGGGTTCCCTAGCGAGCGGGGAGCTGTTTTTT; CDR3 protein: CASRGSLASGELFF
V gene: TRBV5-1; clone size: NA; J gene: TRBJ1-6; D gene: NA; CDR3 DNA: TGCGCCAGCAGTTTGCGTTATAATTCACCCCTCCACTTT; CDR3 protein: CASSLRYNSPLHF
V gene: TRBV18; clone size: few; J gene: TRBJ1-1; D gene: NA; CDR3 DNA: TGTGCCAGCTCCGTACAGGAGACGGGCACTGAAGCTTTCTTT; CDR3 protein: CASSVQETGTEAFF
V gene: TRBV7-6; clone size: NA; J gene: TRBJ2-3; D gene: TRBD2; CDR3 DNA: TGTGCCAGCAGCTTCGGGACGGGGGGTTACACAGATACGCAGTATTTT; CDR3 protein: CASSFGTGGYTDTQYF
V gene: TRBV7-9; clone size: NA; J gene: TRBJ1-4; D gene: NA; CDR3 DNA: TGTGCCAGCAGCCTGGGGGGGACAACTAATGAAAAACTGTTTTTT; CDR3 protein: CASSLGGTTNEKLFF
V gene: TRBV10-3; clone size: NA; J gene: TRBJ2-3; D gene: TRBD1; CDR3 DNA: TGTGCCATCAGTGGGACAGGCCCTAGCACAGATACGCAGTATTTT; CDR3 protein: CAISGTGPSTDTQYF
V gene: TRBV28; clone size: NA; J gene: TRBJ1-2; D gene: NA; CDR3 DNA: TGTGCCAGCAGTTTATCTGGGACGGGGCGGGGCTATGGCTACACCTTC; CDR3 protein: CASSLSGTGRGYGYTF
V gene: TRBV29-1; clone size: NA; J gene: TRBJ2-7; D gene: NA; CDR3 DNA: TGCAGCGTTGAATGGGGGAGCGGGTACGAGCAGTACTTC; CDR3 protein: CSVEWGSGYEQYF
V gene: TRBV28; clone size: few; J gene: TRBJ1-2; D gene: NA; CDR3 DNA: TGTGCCGGACAATCCGGGAGTAGATATGGCTACACCTTC; CDR3 protein: CAGQSGSRYGYTF
V gene: TRBV6-1; clone size: NA; J gene: TRBJ2-1; D gene: TRBD2; CDR3 DNA: TGTGCCAGCAGTGAAGAAGGTGTGGCGGGGGCCTACAATGAGCAGTTCTTC; CDR3 protein: CASSEEGVAGAYNEQFF
V gene: TRBV19; clone size: once; J gene: TRBJ2-2; D gene: NA; CDR3 DNA: TGTGCCAGTAGTAGTCCTACACGGGGTTCGGAGCTGTTTTTT; CDR3 protein: CASSSPTRGSELFF
V gene: TRBV5-1; clone size: NA; J gene: TRBJ2-7; D gene: TRBD2; CDR3 DNA: TGCGCCAGCAGCTTGGAAGACGGGAGGCCCCAGATACGCTTATACGAGCAGTACTTC; CDR3 protein: CASSLEDGRPQIRLYEQYF
V gene: TRBV4-2; clone size: once; J gene: TRBJ2-7; D gene: NA; CDR3 DNA: TGTGCCAGCAGCCAAGATCCCACGAGGGAAATGTCCCACGAGCAGTACTTC; CDR3 protein: CASSQDPTREMSHEQYF
V gene: TRBV18; clone size: NA; J gene: TRBJ2-5; D gene: TRBD2; CDR3 DNA: TGTGCCAGCTCCCGGACTAGCGGGTCCCAAGAGACCCAGTACTTC; CDR3 protein: CASSRTSGSQETQYF
V gene: TRBV7-9; clone size: NA; J gene: TRBJ1-1; D gene: NA; CDR3 DNA: TGTGCCAGCAGTATGGTCGACAGGGAAGCTTTCTTT; CDR3 protein: CASSMVDREAFF
V gene: TRBV3-1/TRBV3-2; clone size: NA; J gene: TRBJ2-1; D gene: NA; CDR3 DNA: TGTGCCAGCAGCCAAGTGGCCGGGAGATCCTCCTACAATGAGCAGTTCTTC; CDR3 protein: CASSQVAGRSSYNEQFF
V gene: TRBV4-1; clone size: NA; J gene: TRBJ2-2; D gene: NA; CDR3 DNA: TGCGCCAGCAGCCATTACGGACAGACCGGGGAGCTGTTTTTT; CDR3 protein: CASSHYGQTGELFF
V gene: TRBV6-5; clone size: NA; J gene: TRBJ1-6; D gene: NA; CDR3 DNA: TGTGCCAGCGAGGGGGGGAATTATAATTCACCCCTCCACTTT; CDR3 protein: CASEGGNYNSPLHF
V gene: TRBV5-4; clone size: NA; J gene: TRBJ2-7; D gene: NA; CDR3 DNA: TGTGCCAGCAGCTGGGGAGGAGGGTACGAGCAGTACTTC; CDR3 protein: CASSWGGGYEQYF
V gene: TRBV18; clone size: NA; J gene: TRBJ2-1; D gene: TRBD1; CDR3 DNA: TGTGCCAGCTCACGACCGGGACAGGAGATGGGGAATGAGCAGTTCTTC; CDR3 protein: CASSRPGQEMGNEQFF
V gene: TRBV11-1; clone size: NA; J gene: TRBJ1-2; D gene: TRBD1; CDR3 DNA: TGTGCCAGCAGCCCCAGAGAGGCCAGGGGGCTCAATGGCTACACCTTC; CDR3 protein: CASSPREARGLNGYTF
V gene: TRBV27; clone size: few; J gene: TRBJ1-1; D gene: TRBD1; CDR3 DNA: TGTGCCAGCAGTTCCAGGGGACAGCCTGAAGCTTTCTTT; CDR3 protein: CASSSRGQPEAFF
V gene: TRBV24-1; clone size: NA; J gene: TRBJ1-2; D gene: NA; CDR3 DNA: TGTGCCACCAGTGATCATCGCGGTGGGGCGAGGGGGTATGGCTACACCTTC; CDR3 protein: CATSDHRGGARGYGYTF
V gene: TRBV27; clone size: once; J gene: TRBJ2-6; D gene: TRBD1; CDR3 DNA: TGTGCCAGCAGCCAGGGGGCTGGGGCCAACGTCCTGACTTTC; CDR3 protein: CASSQGAGANVLTF
V gene: TRBV7-9; clone size: few; J gene: TRBJ2-7; D gene: NA; CDR3 DNA: TGTGCCAGCAGCTTACGGGCAGGGGTGACCTACGAGCAGTACTTC; CDR3 protein: CASSLRAGVTYEQYF
V gene: TRBV7-8; clone size: NA; J gene: TRBJ1-1; D gene: TRBD1; CDR3 DNA: TGTGCCAGCAGCTTAGTCCAGGGGGCATGGAACACTGAAGCTTTCTTT; CDR3 protein: CASSLVQGAWNTEAFF
V gene: TRBV12-3/TRBV12-4; clone size: NA; J gene: TRBJ1-2; D gene: NA; CDR3 DNA: TGTGCCAGCACTAGACAGCCTTATGGCTACACCTTC; CDR3 protein: CASTRQPYGYTF
V gene: TRBV3-1/TRBV3-2; clone size: NA; J gene: TRBJ2-5; D gene: NA; CDR3 DNA: TGTGCCAGCAGCCAACAGGGTTCTGAAAAGACCCAGTACTTC; CDR3 protein: CASSQQGSEKTQYF